Following are 27 T cell receptor beta chains from one sample sequenced in a study of graft-versus-host responses after intestinal transplantation. Assay used: immunoSEQ multiplex PCR; TCRdb lists only in-frame clones, some missing. The data contain roughly 70,000 clones, 80% to 95% of them singletons. The specimen comprised bone marrow, sampled 700 to 750 days after intestinal transplantation. All receptors derive from a human patient who received an intestinal transplant, so some T cells may come from the graft donor.

The V call is TRBV4-2, the J call TRBJ2-5; D gene ambiguous. The CDR3 runs 16 residues. Trimming shortened V by 8 bases and J by 2 bases, and 21 bases separated the two germline ends. The V gene's germline CDR1 is LGHNA and CDR2 YNFKEQ. The CDR3 protein is CASSPEVAADQETQYF. DNA for the CDR3: TGTGCCAGCTCCCCTGAGGTCGCGGCCGATCAAGAGACCCAGTACTTC.

The chain recombines TRBV4-1 with TRBJ1-1; D may be TRBD1 (5 bases). V was shortened by 4 bases and J by 7 bases, with 19 bases between the two germline ends. This CDR3 spans 15 amino acids. Germline values: CDR1 MGHRA, CDR2 YSYEKL. This CDR3 reads CASSREWGGTYEAFF. The CDR3 DNA follows: TGCGCCAGCAGCCGGGAGTGGGGGGGGACCTATGAAGCTTTCTTT.

This chain joins TRBV5-1 and TRBJ1-3; weak D call: TRBD1 (6 bases). The V end was cut by 3 bases, the J end by 3 bases, with 13 bases between. Germline CDR1 reads SGHRS; CDR2 reads YFSETQ. There are 15 residues in the CDR3. CDR3: CASSSAGDDGNTIYF. CDR3 nucleotides: TGCGCCAGCAGCTCCGCAGGGGATGATGGAAACACCATATATTTT. The complete variable domain, with remaining parts taken from reference TRBV5-1 and TRBJ1-3, reads KAGVTQTPRYLIKTRGQQVTLSCSPISGHRSVSWYQQTPGQGLQFLFEYFSETQRNKGNFPGRFSGRQFSNSRSEMNVSTLELGDSALYLCASSSAGDDGNTIYFGEGSWLTVV.

The V call is TRBV12-5, the J call TRBJ2-3; D not certain. Germline V gene lookup returns CDR1 LGHNT and CDR2 FRNRAP. Trimming left V 2 bases short and J 0 bases short, with 21 bases between. This CDR3 is built from 19 residues. CDR3 sequence: CASGLTSLLQDPSTDTQYF. CDR3 nucleotides: TGTGCTAGTGGTTTGACATCCCTCCTCCAAGATCCTAGCACAGATACGCAGTATTTT.

The rearrangement joins TRBV2 to TRBJ2-7; TRBD1 matches at 8 bases. Germline V CDR1 and CDR2: SNHLY, FYNNEI. The CDR3 contains 14 residues. The J segment lost 4 bases and the V segment lost 4 bases, leaving 6 bases of the junction unmatched. The CDR3 here is CASSGGRQGYEQYF. The CDR3 DNA reads TGTGCCAGCAGTGGTGGGCGACAGGGGTACGAGCAGTACTTC.

This clone was seen just once. The rearrangement uses TRBV14 and TRBJ2-7; TRBD2 matches 7 bases. Germline V gene sequence: CDR1 SGHDN, CDR2 FVKESK. The CDR3 is 15 amino acids. V shed 1 base and J 6 bases; nucleotides not matched to a gene: 9. CDR3 bases: TGTGCCAGCAGCCAAGTCGGCGGGAGACTCCTCGAGCAGTACTTC. Amino acid sequence: CASSQVGGRLLEQYF.

V is TRBV30 and J is TRBJ1-3; D uncertain. V was shortened by 4 bases and J by 1 base, with 17 bases between the two germline ends. This CDR3 spans 16 amino acids. From germline, CDR1 is GTSNPN and CDR2 SVGIG (reference sequence). The DNA of the CDR3 is TGTGCCTGGACATACCCTGGGGTTTTTTCTGGAAACACCATATATTTT. It encodes CAWTYPGVFSGNTIYF.

This clone was seen just once. V usage is TRBV5-5 and J usage is TRBJ2-2; TRBD2 matches at 8 bases. This CDR3 has 16 amino acids. In germline, CDR1 is SGHKS, CDR2 YYEKEE (reference sequence). The trim removed 4 bases at V and 8 bases at J, leaving 13 bases unmatched. For the CDR3, the DNA is TGTGCCAGCAGCCAGTGGCTAGCGGGTCGTCTGGGGGAGCTGTTTTTT. The encoded protein is CASSQWLAGRLGELFF. Full variable domain (rest looked up from reference TRBV5-5 and TRBJ2-2): DAGVTQSPTHLIKTRGQQVTLRCSPISGHKSVSWYQQVLGQGPQFIFQYYEKEERGRGNFPDRFSARQFPNYSSELNVNALLLGDSALYLCASSQWLAGRLGELFFGEGSRLTVL.

This clone was observed a handful of times. This chain links TRBV6-1 with TRBJ2-7; 9 positions agree with TRBD1. Germline CDR1 reads MNHNS; CDR2 reads SASEGT. Germline trimming cut 1 base from V and 1 base from J; bases unmatched to any gene: 2. This CDR3 is built from 15 residues. The CDR3 protein is CASSEGGQGSYEQYF. CDR3 nucleotides: TGTGCCAGCAGTGAAGGGGGACAGGGATCCTACGAGCAGTACTTC.

The chain uses TRBV6-6 and TRBJ2-3; D is possibly TRBD1 or TRBD2 (5 bases each). In germline, CDR1 is MNHNY, CDR2 SVGAGI (reference sequence). The CDR3 loop spans 16 amino acids. The V gene lost 5 bases and the J gene lost 2 bases, with 17 bases spanning the gap. The CDR3 spells CASSPSGTSYTDTQYF. In DNA, the CDR3 is TGTGCCAGCAGTCCCTCCGGGACCTCATACACAGATACGCAGTATTTT.

The rearrangement links TRBV4-1 to TRBJ2-4; D uncertain. The CDR3 covers 18 residues. CDR1 and CDR2 (germline): MGHRA, YSYEKL. V dropped 0 bases and J dropped 0 bases, with 15 bases sitting between them. CDR3 amino acids: CASSQDRTVRTAKNIQYF. The CDR3 DNA is TGCGCCAGCAGCCAAGATAGGACGGTTCGGACAGCCAAAAACATTCAGTACTTC.

This rearrangement joins TRBV5-6 to TRBJ2-7; D perhaps matches TRBD1 (6 bases). CDR3 length: 13 residues. Trimming removed 4 bases at V and 2 bases at J, with 10 bases between. In germline, CDR1 is SGHDT, CDR2 YYEEEE. This CDR3 is CASSLQGAYEQYF. CDR3 bases: TGTGCCAGCAGCCTACAGGGAGCCTACGAGCAGTACTTC.

V and J are TRBV6-1 and TRBJ2-3; D possibly uses TRBD1 or TRBD2 (6 bases each). V lost 6 bases to trimming and J lost 5 bases, with 18 bases between them. The CDR3 has 15 residues. Germline V gene lookup returns CDR1 MNHNS and CDR2 SASEGT. In DNA form, the CDR3 reads TGTGCCAGCAGGCGTGTCGGGGGCGTGGTAGATACGCAGTATTTT. The encoded protein is CASRRVGGVVDTQYF.

The chain combines TRBV6-5 with TRBJ2-5; D tentatively reads TRBD1 or TRBD2 (5 bases each). From germline, CDR1 is MNHEY and CDR2 SVGAGI. V lost 5 bases and J 4 bases, leaving 11 bases between the germline ends. This CDR3 is built from 13 residues. This CDR3 is CASSRGVVETQYF. As DNA, the CDR3 is TGTGCCAGCAGTCGGGGCGTAGTAGAGACCCAGTACTTC.

V usage is TRBV5-6 and J usage is TRBJ2-7; D is perhaps TRBD2 (6 bases). The CDR3 runs to 16 residues. Deletions cut 4 bases from V and 2 bases from J, with 19 bases between. CDR1 and CDR2 from the germline V gene are SGHDT and YYEEEE. CDR3 bases: TGTGCCAGCAGCCTCCTTAAGGCTAGCGTTCCCTACGAGCAGTACTTC. Residues: CASSLLKASVPYEQYF.

The count of this clone is one. The chain is built from TRBV5-1 and TRBJ2-2; the match to TRBD2 covers 9 bases. The junction had 13 bases not matched to a gene; V was cut back by 2 bases and J by 2 bases. CDR1 SGHRS and CDR2 YFSETQ come from the germline V gene. This CDR3 has 19 amino acids. The CDR3, as DNA: TGCGCCAGCAGCTTATTTTCGCCTAGCGGGGCCGATAACACCGGGGAGCTGTTTTTT. Amino acid sequence: CASSLFSPSGADNTGELFF.

J is TRBJ2-7 and V is TRBV19, with 8 bases that match TRBD1. There are 14 residues in the CDR3. The germline CDR1 and CDR2 sequences are LNHDA and SQIVND (reference sequence). After removal of 5 bases from V and 6 bases from J, the junction contained 9 bases not matched to a gene. DNA of the CDR3: TGTGCCAGTAGTGACAGGGGAGGTCATAGCGAGCAGTACTTC. Amino acid sequence: CASSDRGGHSEQYF.

This clone was counted a few times. This chain connects TRBV9 to TRBJ1-1, with D maybe TRBD1 (6 bases). Germline V lookup: CDR1 SGDLS, CDR2 YYNGEE. The germline V and J ends were trimmed by 3 bases and 8 bases, with 11 bases remaining between them. The CDR3 spans 12 residues. CDR3 DNA sequence: TGTGCCAGCAGCGCAGGGGTGTCCGAAGCTTTCTTT. Translation gives CASSAGVSEAFF.

This clone was recorded once. As DNA, the CDR3 is TGTGCCAGCTCACCGCAGACAGGGAACACTGAAGCTTTCTTT. Its translation is CASSPQTGNTEAFF. The V gene is TRBV18, the J gene TRBJ1-1; possible D gene TRBD1, 6 bases. This CDR3 is built from 14 residues. V was trimmed by 3 bases and J by 1 base, leaving 9 bases between them. Germline V lookup: CDR1 KGHSH, CDR2 LQKENI.

The CDR3: CASIGDRDSSPLHF. The DNA for the CDR3 is TGTGCCAGCATTGGGGACAGGGATAGTTCACCCCTCCACTTT. The chain carries TRBV2 and TRBJ1-6, with TRBD1 matching 9 bases. The CDR3 is 14 amino acids. Losses at the gene ends were 7 bases for V and 9 bases for J; bases not matched to a gene: 7. The V gene's germline CDR1 is SNHLY and CDR2 FYNNEI.

The chain recombines TRBV30 with TRBJ2-5, with D possibly matching TRBD1 (6 bases). The V and J ends lost 1 base and 5 bases respectively, with 8 bases between them. CDR3 length equals 12 residues. CDR1 is GTSNPN and CDR2 is SVGIG in the germline V gene (reference sequence). CDR3 DNA sequence: TGTGCCTGGAGTGGGGGGCGGGAGACCCAGTACTTC. Its translation: CAWSGGRETQYF.

The chain links TRBV6-5 to TRBJ2-7; D is uncertain. Germline CDR1 is MNHEY and CDR2 is SVGAGI. Trimming pared 4 bases from V and 2 bases from J, leaving 3 bases between. The CDR3 is made up of 11 amino acids. CDR3 residues: CASSFTYEQYF. CDR3 in DNA: TGTGCCAGCAGTTTCACCTACGAGCAGTACTTC.

The V call is TRBV9, the J call TRBJ1-4, with 7 bases identical to TRBD1. V lost 1 base, J lost 4 bases, and 4 bases stayed unmatched. Germline V gene sequence: CDR1 SGDLS, CDR2 YYNGEE. CDR3 length: 15 amino acids. The CDR3 protein is CASSVSGQLNEKLFF. In nucleotides, the CDR3 is TGTGCCAGCAGCGTATCGGGACAGCTTAATGAAAAACTGTTTTTT.

V gene TRBV30 combines with J gene TRBJ2-7; 8 positions agree with TRBD2. The CDR3 runs to 14 residues. V shed 2 bases and J 0 bases; nucleotides not matched to a gene: 3. Per the germline V gene, CDR1 is GTSNPN and CDR2 is SVGIG (reference sequence). CDR3 sequence: CAWSTGGSSYEQYF. The CDR3 DNA follows: TGTGCCTGGAGTACGGGGGGGAGCTCCTACGAGCAGTACTTC.

V is TRBV12-5 and J is TRBJ1-3; no firm D call. From germline, CDR1 is LGHNT and CDR2 FRNRAP. Trimming pared 7 bases from V and 4 bases from J, leaving 11 bases between. The CDR3 totals 13 residues. CDR3 nucleotide sequence: TGTGCTAGTGCCCCCGCGTCGGGAAACACCATATATTTT. Translated, it gives CASAPASGNTIYF.

The chain employs TRBV11-2 and TRBJ2-5, with D hard to call. The J call may be incorrect, as the DNA end agrees better with TRBJ2-7. The CDR3 is made up of 12 amino acids. In germline, CDR1 is SGHAT, CDR2 FQNNGV. The CDR3 sequence is CASSPSSYEQYF. CDR3 coding DNA: TGTGCCAGCAGTCCTTCTAGCTACGAGCAGTACTTC.

This clone occurred once. This sequence joins TRBV30 and TRBJ2-7; no clear D gene. The CDR3 runs 11 residues. Germline assignment: CDR1 GTSNPN and CDR2 SVGIG (reference sequence). V lost 3 bases to trimming and J lost 2 bases, with 5 bases between them. The CDR3 loop reads CAWSMPYEQYF. The CDR3 coding sequence is TGTGCCTGGAGCATGCCCTACGAGCAGTACTTC.